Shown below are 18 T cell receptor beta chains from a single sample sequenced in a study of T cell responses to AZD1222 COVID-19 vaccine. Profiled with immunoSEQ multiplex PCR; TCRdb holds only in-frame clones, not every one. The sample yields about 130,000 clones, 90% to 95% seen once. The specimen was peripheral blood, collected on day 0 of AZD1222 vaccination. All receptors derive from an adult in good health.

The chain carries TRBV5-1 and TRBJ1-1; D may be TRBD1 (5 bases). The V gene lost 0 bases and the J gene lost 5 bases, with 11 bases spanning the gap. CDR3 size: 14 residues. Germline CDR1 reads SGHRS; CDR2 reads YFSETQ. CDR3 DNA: TGCGCCAGCAGCTTGGAACCTTCAGGGACTGAAGCTTTCTTT. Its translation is CASSLEPSGTEAFF.

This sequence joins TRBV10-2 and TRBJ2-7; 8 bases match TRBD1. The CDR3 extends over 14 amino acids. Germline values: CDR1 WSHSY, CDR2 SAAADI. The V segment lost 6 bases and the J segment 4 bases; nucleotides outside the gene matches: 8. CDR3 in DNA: TGCGCCAGCAGGGACAGGGTCCGGCAGTACGAGCAGTACTTC. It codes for CASRDRVRQYEQYF.

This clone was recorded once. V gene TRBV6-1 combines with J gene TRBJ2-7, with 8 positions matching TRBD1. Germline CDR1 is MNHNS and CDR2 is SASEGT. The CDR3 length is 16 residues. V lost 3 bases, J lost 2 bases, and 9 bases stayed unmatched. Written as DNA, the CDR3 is TGTGCCAGCAGTGATCGGGGGACAGGTCTACCCTACGAGCAGTACTTC. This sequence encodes CASSDRGTGLPYEQYF.

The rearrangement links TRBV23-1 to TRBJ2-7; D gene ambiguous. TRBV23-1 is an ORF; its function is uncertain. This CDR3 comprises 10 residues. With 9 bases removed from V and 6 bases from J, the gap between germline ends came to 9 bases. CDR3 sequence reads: CARIAPEQYF. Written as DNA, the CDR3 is TGCGCCAGGATAGCCCCCGAGCAGTACTTC.

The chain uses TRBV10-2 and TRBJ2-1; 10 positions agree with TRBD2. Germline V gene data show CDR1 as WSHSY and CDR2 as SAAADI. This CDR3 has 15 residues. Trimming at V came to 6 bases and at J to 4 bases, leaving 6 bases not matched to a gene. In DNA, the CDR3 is TGCGCCAGCAGGGAAGCGGGAGGGCCATACAATGAGCAGTTCTTC. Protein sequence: CASREAGGPYNEQFF.

CDR3 DNA: TGTGCCATCAGTGAGCCGGGGACGGGGACCTACGAGCAGTACTTC. Translated: CAISEPGTGTYEQYF. The rearrangement uses TRBV10-3 and TRBJ2-7; TRBD1 or TRBD2 may be the D gene (5 bases each). CDR1 is ENHRY, CDR2 SYGVKD, per germline. The V and J ends lost 2 bases and 2 bases respectively, with 13 bases between them. The CDR3 contains 15 residues.

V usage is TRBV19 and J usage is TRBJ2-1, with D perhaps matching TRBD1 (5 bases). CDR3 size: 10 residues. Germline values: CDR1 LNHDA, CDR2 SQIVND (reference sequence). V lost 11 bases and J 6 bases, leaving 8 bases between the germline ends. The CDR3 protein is CAAGFNEQFF. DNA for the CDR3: TGTGCCGCAGGGTTCAATGAGCAGTTCTTC.

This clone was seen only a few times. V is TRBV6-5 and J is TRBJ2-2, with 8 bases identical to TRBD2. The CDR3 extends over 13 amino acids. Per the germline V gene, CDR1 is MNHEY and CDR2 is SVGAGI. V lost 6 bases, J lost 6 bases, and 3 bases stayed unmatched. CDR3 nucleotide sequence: TGTGCCAGCAGCGGGAGGGCGGCCGGGGAGCTGTTTTTT. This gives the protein CASSGRAAGELFF.

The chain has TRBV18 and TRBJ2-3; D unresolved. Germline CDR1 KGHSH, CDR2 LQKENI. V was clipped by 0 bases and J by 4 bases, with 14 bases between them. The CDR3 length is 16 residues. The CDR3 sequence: CASSPPLPIWADTQYF. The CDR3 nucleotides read TGTGCCAGCTCACCACCTCTCCCGATTTGGGCAGATACGCAGTATTTT.

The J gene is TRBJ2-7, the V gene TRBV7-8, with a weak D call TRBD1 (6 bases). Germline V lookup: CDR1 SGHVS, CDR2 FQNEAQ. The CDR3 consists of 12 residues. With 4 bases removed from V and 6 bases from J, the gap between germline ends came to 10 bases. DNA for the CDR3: TGTGCCAGCAGCTCAGACAGGAGCGAGCAGTACTTC. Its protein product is CASSSDRSEQYF.

The CDR3 nucleotides read TGTGCTAGTGGTTTGGATCGGGACAGCTATGGCTACACCTTC. It yields the protein CASGLDRDSYGYTF. The rearrangement links TRBV12-5 to TRBJ1-2; 7 bases are a match to TRBD1. V shed 1 base and J 4 bases; nucleotides not matched to a gene: 3. Germline-derived CDR1 and CDR2 are LGHNT and FRNRAP. The CDR3 extends over 14 amino acids.

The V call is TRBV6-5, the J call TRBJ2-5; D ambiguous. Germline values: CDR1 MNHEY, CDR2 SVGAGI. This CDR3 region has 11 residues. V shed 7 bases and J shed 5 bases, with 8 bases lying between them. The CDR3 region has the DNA TGTGCCAGCACTTTAAGCGAGACCCAGTACTTC. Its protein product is CASTLSETQYF.

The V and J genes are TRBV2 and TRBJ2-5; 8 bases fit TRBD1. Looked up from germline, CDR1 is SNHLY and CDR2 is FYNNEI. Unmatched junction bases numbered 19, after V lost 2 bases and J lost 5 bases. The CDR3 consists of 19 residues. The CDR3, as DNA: TGTGCCAGCAGTGAAATCCCCAGGGGGCGCAGGGTTAACAGCGAGACCCAGTACTTC. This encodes CASSEIPRGRRVNSETQYF.

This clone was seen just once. The CDR3 DNA is TGTGCCAGCATCGGGGAGACCCAGTACTTC. Its protein is CASIGETQYF. The rearrangement uses TRBV3-1 (or the pseudogene TRBV3-2) and TRBJ2-5; D remains unclear. This CDR3 spans 10 amino acids. Trimming pared 7 bases from V and 5 bases from J, leaving 5 bases between. Germline V gene data show CDR1 as LGHDT and CDR2 as YNNKEL (reference sequence).

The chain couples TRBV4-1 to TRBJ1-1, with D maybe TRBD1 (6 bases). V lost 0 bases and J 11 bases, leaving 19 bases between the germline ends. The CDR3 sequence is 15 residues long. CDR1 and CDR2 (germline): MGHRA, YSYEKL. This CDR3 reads CASSQETDSDRGAFF. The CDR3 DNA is TGCGCCAGCAGCCAAGAAACGGACAGCGACCGCGGGGCTTTCTTT.

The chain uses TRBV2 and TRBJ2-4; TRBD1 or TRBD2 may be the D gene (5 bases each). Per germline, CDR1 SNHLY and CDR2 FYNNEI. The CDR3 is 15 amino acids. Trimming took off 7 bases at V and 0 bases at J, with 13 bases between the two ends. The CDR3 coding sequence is TGTGCCAGCACCGAGGGGATACTAGCCAAAAACATTCAGTACTTC. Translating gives CASTEGILAKNIQYF. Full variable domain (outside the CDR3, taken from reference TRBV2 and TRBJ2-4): EPEVTQTPSHQVTQMGQEVILRCVPISNHLYFYWYRQILGQKVEFLVSFYNNEISEKSEIFDDQFSVERPDGSNFTLKIRSTKLEDSAMYFCASTEGILAKNIQYFGAGTRLSVL.

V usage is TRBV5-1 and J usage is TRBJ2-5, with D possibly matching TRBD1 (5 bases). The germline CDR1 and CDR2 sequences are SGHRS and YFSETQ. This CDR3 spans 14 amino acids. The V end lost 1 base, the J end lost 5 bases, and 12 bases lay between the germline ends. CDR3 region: CASSLSLGRETQYF. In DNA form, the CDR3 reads TGCGCCAGCAGCTTGTCTCTGGGGCGGGAGACCCAGTACTTC.

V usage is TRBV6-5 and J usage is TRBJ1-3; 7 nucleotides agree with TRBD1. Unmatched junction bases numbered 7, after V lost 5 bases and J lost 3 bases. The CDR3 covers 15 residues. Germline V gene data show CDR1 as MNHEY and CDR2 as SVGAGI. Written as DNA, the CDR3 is TGTGCCAGCAGTCCCACAGGGGTAGTTGGAAACACCATATATTTT. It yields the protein CASSPTGVVGNTIYF.